This record concerns one TCR beta chain sequence. This specimen belongs to a study of blood T cell repertoires in COVID-19. Overall study context: T cells, B-cell-depleted T cells, or PBMCs supplied cDNA or gDNA.

TCRdb's copy holds only in-frame clones and misses some; the assay was immunoSEQ multiplex PCR. The sample contains 200,000 or so clones, about 90% of which appear only once. Sequenced input: peripheral blood. The TCR was taken from a man aged 35-49 years with active or convalescent COVID-19.

CDR3 nucleotides: TGTGCCAGCAGCGTAGGTCAGGGTAACTCCTCTCCCTACGAGCAGTACTTC. It translates to CASSVGQGNSSPYEQYF. The chain couples TRBV9 to TRBJ2-7; maybe TRBD1 (5 bases). Trimming cost V 0 bases and J 2 bases, with 18 bases left between them. CDR1 SGDLS and CDR2 YYNGEE come from the germline V gene. The CDR3 has 17 residues.